This T cell receptor (beta chain) is from a study of patients and donors after allogeneic stem cell transplantation. The CDR3 loop spans 17 amino acids. J lost 7 bases, V lost 0 bases, and 14 bases had no gene match. Germline CDR1 reads GTSNPN; CDR2 reads SVGIG (reference sequence). This clonotype was found a few times. MiXCR, run by TCRdb on the RT-PCR reads, gives a single entry per CDR3 protein. This sample has some 960,000 distinct CDR3 sequences, with roughly 18% found just once. This receptor was identified in a human donor who was either an allogeneic HSCT recipient or a stem cell or donor lymphocyte infusion donor (not recorded which). It is not recorded whose cells these are; they may come from a transplant donor. Sequences were obtained from blood, either unsorted or a sorted T cell fraction (not recorded which). V gene TRBV30 combines with J gene TRBJ2-2; 7 bases map to TRBD1. In DNA, the CDR3 is TGTGCCTGGAGTGTACAAATAGGGGCAGGGGGTAGCGGGGAGCTGTTTTTT. Translation: CAWSVQIGAGGSGELFF.